This record covers a single TCR beta chain. Original methodology: Reference gene primer amplification gave estimated nucleated cell counts. Clones were sequenced by immunoSEQ multiplex PCR, and TCRdb holds only the in-frame ones, with some missing. That table furnishes V, J and clone size, whereas the DNA furnished D and trimming. The table includes under 300,000 clones, 84% detected once. This specimen comes from a study of blood T cell repertoires in COVID-19. Study at large: The cDNA or gDNA used as material had been derived from T cells, B-cell-depleted T cells, or PBMCs.

The source is a woman aged 40 to 50 who had recovered from COVID-19. Material for sequencing was peripheral blood.

The CDR3, as DNA: TGTGCCAGCAGTGACTTGGGACAGGGGACCTACACCTTC. This encodes CASSDLGQGTYTF. This chain connects TRBV2 to TRBJ1-2; TRBD1 matches 10 bases. V lost 3 bases to trimming and J lost 10 bases; unmatched junction nucleotides: 5. The CDR3 contains 13 residues. Germline-derived CDR1 and CDR2 are SNHLY and FYNNEI.